This is a list of T cell receptor beta chains from one sample in a study of response to subunit inactivated influenza vaccine. TCRdb re-called the RT-PCR reads with MiXCR, one entry per CDR3 protein. The table includes 550,000 to 800,000 distinct CDR3 sequences, 15% to 18% detected once. The sample in question was PBMCs from blood, obtained roughly 13 days after vaccination. The origin of the receptors is a man between 50 and 59 years old who received an inactivated influenza vaccine. The CDR3 runs from the conserved cysteine through the conserved F or W. Fields, in order: J gene, D gene, V gene, clone size, CDR3 protein, CDR3 DNA. A D gene is named only where the DNA matches it firmly. For some rows the clone size is stated as once, few or many, or as a class when expanded; others skip it.

TRBJ2-7 | TRBD1 | TRBV9 | . | CASSVGGTGGIHEQYF | TGTGCCAGCAGCGTAGGAGGGACAGGGGGAATCCACGAGCAGTACTTC
TRBJ1-2 | . | TRBV7-2 | . | CASSLARGAGVGYTF | TGTGCCAGCAGCTTAGCGCGGGGGGCAGGGGTTGGCTACACCTTC
TRBJ2-3 | TRBD2 | TRBV5-6 | . | CASSHRITSGGADTQYF | TGTGCCAGCAGCCACCGGATTACTAGCGGGGGGGCCGATACGCAGTATTTT
TRBJ2-3 | . | TRBV20-1 | . | CSAGGSTSTDTQYF | TGCAGTGCTGGGGGGTCAACTAGCACAGATACGCAGTATTTT
TRBJ1-1 | . | TRBV3-1 | . | CDSSLSVRTEAFF | TGTGACAGCAGCCTCTCGGTTCGGACTGAAGCTTTCTTT
TRBJ2-2 | TRBD1 | TRBV28 | many | CASSLSWGQRYSGELFF | TGTGCCAGCAGTTTATCTTGGGGACAGCGCTACTCCGGGGAGCTGTTTTTT
TRBJ2-7 | . | TRBV27 | few | CASSGRTYGRMYEQYF | TGTGCCAGCAGTGGGAGAACTTACGGGAGAATGTACGAGCAGTACTTC
TRBJ1-1 | TRBD1 | TRBV18 | . | CASSPWTGAGNTEAFF | TGTGCCAGCTCACCTTGGACAGGGGCTGGAAACACTGAAGCTTTCTTT
TRBJ1-1 | TRBD1 | TRBV12-3/TRBV12-4 | many | CASRFSDRGTEAFF | TGTGCCAGCAGATTTTCAGACAGGGGCACTGAAGCTTTCTTT
TRBJ2-2 | . | TRBV9 | few | CASSVSGELFF | TGTGCCAGCAGCGTATCTGGGGAGCTGTTTTTT
TRBJ2-7 | . | TRBV24-1 | . | CATSDTGTVDYEQYF | TGTGCCACCAGTGATACAGGGACTGTAGACTACGAGCAGTACTTC
TRBJ2-1 | TRBD2 | TRBV4-2 | few | CASSLKAGGNNEQFF | TGTGCCAGCAGCCTAAAAGCGGGAGGCAACAATGAGCAGTTCTTC
TRBJ2-5 | TRBD1 | TRBV7-9 | . | CASTSRGQGVQETQYF | TGTGCCAGCACCTCAAGGGGACAGGGTGTCCAAGAGACCCAGTACTTC
TRBJ1-4 | . | TRBV6-1 | . | CASSDRKGVANEKLFF | TGTGCCAGCAGTGACCGTAAGGGGGTGGCTAATGAAAAACTGTTTTTT
TRBJ2-3 | . | TRBV7-6 | once | CASSGETYLTDTQYF | TGTGCCAGCAGCGGCGAGACATACCTCACAGATACGCAGTATTTT
TRBJ2-2 | TRBD2 | TRBV18 | few | CASSLLAGGDTGELFF | TGTGCCAGCTCACTCCTAGCGGGAGGAGACACCGGGGAGCTGTTTTTT
TRBJ2-7 | . | TRBV20-1 | few | CSARDLGASESYEQYF | TGCAGTGCTAGAGATCTAGGGGCTAGCGAATCCTACGAGCAGTACTTC
TRBJ1-1 | . | TRBV4-1 | few | CASSQPIRGPPNTEAFF | TGCGCCAGCAGCCAACCCATCAGAGGGCCCCCGAACACTGAAGCTTTCTTT
TRBJ1-1 | . | TRBV4-1 | . | CASSPGPTAITEAFF | TGCGCCAGCAGCCCCGGCCCGACAGCCATCACTGAAGCTTTCTTT
TRBJ2-7 | . | TRBV5-1 | few | CASSFTPLSADYEQYF | TGCGCCAGCAGCTTCACCCCATTGAGCGCTGACTACGAGCAGTACTTC
TRBJ2-2 | TRBD2 | TRBV5-1 | many | CASSLIAGGAGELFF | TGCGCCAGCAGCCTCATAGCGGGAGGCGCCGGGGAGCTGTTTTTT
TRBJ2-1 | . | TRBV6-1 | . | CASSTGSTYNEQFF | TGTGCCAGCAGTACAGGGTCCACTTACAATGAGCAGTTCTTC
TRBJ1-1 | . | TRBV18 | . | CASSPRGVGRGEGTEAFF | TGTGCCAGCTCACCACGCGGGGTTGGCAGGGGTGAAGGCACTGAAGCTTTCTTT
TRBJ1-5 | TRBD1 | TRBV4-2 | . | CASSQRGQGNQPQHF | TGTGCCAGCAGCCAAAGGGGGCAGGGCAATCAGCCCCAGCATTTT
TRBJ2-3 | . | TRBV7-2 | few | CASSRVGGPSTDTQYF | TGTGCCAGCAGTCGAGTCGGGGGCCCTTCCACAGATACGCAGTATTTT
TRBJ1-5 | . | TRBV12-3/TRBV12-4 | many | CASSLVNSNQPQHF | TGTGCCAGCAGTTTGGTAAATAGCAATCAGCCCCAGCATTTT
TRBJ2-7 | TRBD2 | TRBV20-1 | . | CSADRTSENEQYF | TGCAGTGCGGATCGGACTAGCGAAAACGAGCAGTACTTC
TRBJ1-3 | . | TRBV29-1 | many | CSVVRGNTIYF | TGCAGCGTTGTACGCGGAAACACCATATATTTT
TRBJ2-5 | TRBD2 | TRBV5-1 | few | CASSTRLAGGQETQYF | TGCGCCAGCAGCACACGACTAGCGGGAGGCCAAGAGACCCAGTACTTC
TRBJ1-1 | . | TRBV6-5 | many | CASSYAGDTEAFF | TGTGCCAGCAGTTACGCCGGGGACACTGAAGCTTTCTTT
TRBJ2-2 | TRBD2 | TRBV3-1 | . | CATGRQGVNGELFF | TGTGCCACCGGGAGGCAGGGCGTAAACGGGGAGCTGTTTTTT
TRBJ2-3 | . | TRBV29-1 | many | CSVGYRTSTDTQYF | TGCAGCGTGGGGTATCGCACCAGCACAGATACGCAGTATTTT
TRBJ2-1 | . | TRBV7-2 | . | CASSLGPGYNEQFF | TGTGCCAGCAGCTTAGGACCGGGGTACAATGAGCAGTTCTTC
TRBJ2-5 | . | TRBV9 | few | CASSVGATQETQYF | TGTGCCAGCAGCGTAGGGGCAACCCAAGAGACCCAGTACTTC
TRBJ2-6 | TRBD2 | TRBV20-1 | . | CSAGKAGGFSGANVLTF | TGCAGTGCTGGGAAAGCGGGGGGTTTCTCTGGGGCCAACGTCCTGACTTTC
TRBJ2-3 | . | TRBV28 | . | CASERGLGGLTDTQYF | TGTGCCAGCGAAAGGGGTTTGGGGGGCCTCACAGATACGCAGTATTTT
TRBJ1-6 | . | TRBV7-2 | . | CASSPGDVLVYSF | TGTGCCAGCAGCCCAGGGGACGTCCTTGTGTATTCCTTT
TRBJ2-1 | TRBD2 | TRBV11-2 | . | CASSLVRLAGSSYNEQFF | TGTGCCAGCAGCTTAGTGAGGCTAGCGGGGAGCTCCTACAATGAGCAGTTCTTC
TRBJ2-2 | . | TRBV30 | few | CAWVSRGSGKTGELFF | TGTGCCTGGGTCTCGCGGGGAAGCGGTAAAACCGGGGAGCTGTTTTTT
TRBJ2-7 | . | TRBV4-2 | . | CASSQGEGGFGPSFPYEQYF | TGTGCCAGCAGCCAAGGGGAGGGGGGGTTTGGTCCCTCCTTCCCCTACGAGCAGTACTTC
TRBJ1-4 | . | TRBV28 | . | CASSLRQREKLFF | TGTGCCAGCAGTTTGCGACAGCGTGAAAAACTGTTTTTT
TRBJ2-4 | TRBD1 | TRBV7-2 | . | CASSLALGQGGTKNIQYF | TGTGCCAGCAGCTTAGCGCTGGGACAGGGGGGGACCAAAAACATTCAGTACTTC
TRBJ1-6 | . | TRBV4-3 | . | CASSQQPAGNNSPLHF | TGCGCCAGCAGCCAACAACCCGCGGGAAATAATTCACCCCTCCACTTT
TRBJ2-5 | TRBD1 | TRBV5-4 | few | CASSNDRDAETQYF | TGTGCCAGCAGCAATGACAGGGATGCTGAGACCCAGTACTTC
TRBJ2-3 | TRBD2 | TRBV18 | many | CASSPRAGSTDTQYF | TGTGCCAGCTCACCAAGAGCGGGGAGCACAGATACGCAGTATTTT
TRBJ1-5 | . | TRBV12-3/TRBV12-4 | few | CASSPIPQEPQHF | TGTGCCAGCAGCCCAATCCCACAGGAGCCCCAGCATTTT
TRBJ2-5 | TRBD1 | TRBV6-2/TRBV6-3 | once | CASSSGGRAEETQYF | TGTGCCAGCAGTTCAGGGGGAAGGGCCGAAGAGACCCAGTACTTC
TRBJ2-7 | . | TRBV12-3/TRBV12-4 | . | CASSWGVKGTLSYEQYF | TGTGCCAGCAGTTGGGGGGTTAAGGGGACACTTTCCTACGAGCAGTACTTC
TRBJ2-7 | . | TRBV29-1 | many | CSVIDGSYEQYF | TGCAGCGTGATTGATGGCTCCTACGAGCAGTACTTC
TRBJ2-7 | . | TRBV6-5 | . | CASSYSTRRGGEQYF | TGTGCCAGCAGTTACTCCACTCGGAGAGGGGGCGAGCAGTACTTC
TRBJ2-7 | . | TRBV7-2 | few | CASSSPYSYEQYF | TGTGCCAGCAGCTCCCCATATTCCTACGAGCAGTACTTC
TRBJ2-1 | . | TRBV18 | few | CASSPGTLPHNEQFF | TGTGCCAGCTCACCAGGCACCCTACCCCACAATGAGCAGTTCTTC
TRBJ1-1 | . | TRBV5-1 | . | CASSASSWNTEAFF | TGCGCCAGCAGCGCGTCATCATGGAACACTGAAGCTTTCTTT